The 9 T cell receptor beta chains below come from one sample, sequenced in a study of blood T cell repertoires in COVID-19. Assay: immunoSEQ multiplex PCR; the TCRdb copy retains only in-frame clones and omits some. The table records tens of thousands of clones, around 83% of them present only once. The sample comprised peripheral blood. These receptors all stem from a human donor in a cohort sampled during active COVID-19.

This chain joins TRBV9 and TRBJ1-5; possibly TRBD1 for D (5 bases). Per germline, CDR1 SGDLS and CDR2 YYNGEE. Trimming pared 4 bases from V and 11 bases from J, leaving 19 bases between. The CDR3 is 14 residues long. CDR3 sequence (DNA): TGTGCCAGCAGCCCGGAGGGGTACCCGGAGACCCAGCATTTT. It is translated as CASSPEGYPETQHF. The full variable domain, in which reference TRBV9 and TRBJ1-5 provide the parts outside the CDR3, is DSGVTQTPKHLITATGQRVTLRCSPRSGDLSVYWYQQSLDQGLQFLIQYYNGEERAKGNILERFSAQQFPDLHSELNLSSLELGDSALYFCASSPEGYPETQHFGDGTRLSIL.

The rearrangement uses TRBV5-1 and TRBJ2-7; 7 bases are shared with TRBD1. The V segment lost 2 bases and the J segment 4 bases; nucleotides outside the gene matches: 9. The CDR3 is 15 residues long. Germline CDR1 and CDR2: SGHRS and YFSETQ. The CDR3 is CASSFIPGQNYEQYF. In nucleotides, the CDR3 is TGCGCCAGCAGCTTTATACCGGGACAGAATTACGAGCAGTACTTC.

V and J are TRBV29-1 and TRBJ1-2, with 9 positions matching TRBD1. V lost 7 bases to trimming and J lost 6 bases; unmatched junction nucleotides: 3. Germline CDR1 reads SQVTM; CDR2 reads ANQGSEA. The CDR3 totals 11 residues. This CDR3 is CSAGTGNGYTF. The CDR3, as DNA: TGCAGCGCCGGGACAGGGAATGGCTACACCTTC.

This clone was seen once. This rearrangement joins TRBV5-8 to TRBJ2-1, with TRBD2 as a possible D gene (5 bases). Trimming removed 0 bases from V and 8 bases from J, with 12 bases in between. The CDR3 is 14 residues long. Germline CDR1 is SGHTS and CDR2 is YDEGEE. CDR3 coding DNA: TGTGCCAGCAGCTTGGACAGCGGAGAGTATGAGCAGTTCTTC. Its translation is CASSLDSGEYEQFF.

This clone was seen only a few times. The chain links TRBV19 to TRBJ2-1; 7 bases map to TRBD2. From germline, CDR1 is LNHDA and CDR2 SQIVND (reference sequence). With 3 bases clipped from V and 7 bases from J, the junction kept 9 bases outside the gene matches. This CDR3 contains 15 residues. This chain's CDR3 is CASSIYNGGKNEQFF. CDR3 nucleotide sequence: TGTGCCAGTAGTATTTACAACGGGGGGAAGAATGAGCAGTTCTTC. Together with reference TRBV19 and TRBJ2-1, the CDR3 gives the full variable domain: DGGITQSPKYLFRKEGQNVTLSCEQNLNHDAMYWYRQDPGQGLRLIYYSQIVNDFQKGDIAEGYSVSREKKESFPLTVTSAQKNPTAFYLCASSIYNGGKNEQFFGPGTRLTVL.

The chain carries TRBV2 and TRBJ1-1; D possibly corresponds to TRBD1 (5 bases). Trimming stripped 7 bases from V and 1 base from J, with 13 bases between. The CDR3 totals 14 residues. Germline V gene data show CDR1 as SNHLY and CDR2 as FYNNEI. Here the CDR3 DNA reads TGTGCCAGCAATGGCAGGGCCGCGAACACTGAAGCTTTCTTT. It encodes CASNGRAANTEAFF.

The chain carries TRBV5-1 and TRBJ2-3, with TRBD1 matching 8 bases. The germline gives CDR1 SGHRS, CDR2 YFSETQ. Trimming took 3 bases from V and 0 from J; bases not matched to a gene: 9. The CDR3 totals 17 residues. The CDR3 here is CASSSMTGAISTDTQYF. DNA of the CDR3: TGCGCCAGCAGCTCAATGACAGGGGCCATTAGCACAGATACGCAGTATTTT.

This chain joins TRBV11-2 and TRBJ2-7; tentative D call: TRBD2 (6 bases). This CDR3 contains 14 residues. The V end lost 7 bases, the J end lost 2 bases, and 15 bases lay between the germline ends. Per the germline V gene, CDR1 is SGHAT and CDR2 is FQNNGV. CDR3 sequence: CASKPGLPTYEQYF. In DNA form, the CDR3 reads TGTGCCAGCAAGCCGGGACTCCCCACCTACGAGCAGTACTTC.

This chain joins TRBV9 and TRBJ1-2, with 8 bases aligning to TRBD1. Germline V gene data show CDR1 as SGDLS and CDR2 as YYNGEE. Trimming removed 4 bases from V and 2 bases from J; junction bases left unmatched: 7. This CDR3 is 15 amino acids long. For the CDR3, the DNA is TGTGCCAGCAGCCTTTCGGACAGGGAGAACTATGGCTACACCTTC. The encoded protein is CASSLSDRENYGYTF.